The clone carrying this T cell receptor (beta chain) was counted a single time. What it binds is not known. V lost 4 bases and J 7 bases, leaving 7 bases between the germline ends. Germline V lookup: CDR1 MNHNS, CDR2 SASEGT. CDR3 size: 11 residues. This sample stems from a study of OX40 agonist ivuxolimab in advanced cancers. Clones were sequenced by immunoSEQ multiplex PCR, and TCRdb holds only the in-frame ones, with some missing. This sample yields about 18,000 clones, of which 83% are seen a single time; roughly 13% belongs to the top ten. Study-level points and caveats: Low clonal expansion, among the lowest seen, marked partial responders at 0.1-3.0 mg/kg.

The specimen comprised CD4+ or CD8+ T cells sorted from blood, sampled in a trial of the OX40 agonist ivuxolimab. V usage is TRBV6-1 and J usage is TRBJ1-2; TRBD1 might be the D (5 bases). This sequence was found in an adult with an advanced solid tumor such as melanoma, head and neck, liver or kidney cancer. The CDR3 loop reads CASSGGGGYTF. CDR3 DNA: TGTGCCAGCAGTGGGGGGGGTGGCTACACCTTC.